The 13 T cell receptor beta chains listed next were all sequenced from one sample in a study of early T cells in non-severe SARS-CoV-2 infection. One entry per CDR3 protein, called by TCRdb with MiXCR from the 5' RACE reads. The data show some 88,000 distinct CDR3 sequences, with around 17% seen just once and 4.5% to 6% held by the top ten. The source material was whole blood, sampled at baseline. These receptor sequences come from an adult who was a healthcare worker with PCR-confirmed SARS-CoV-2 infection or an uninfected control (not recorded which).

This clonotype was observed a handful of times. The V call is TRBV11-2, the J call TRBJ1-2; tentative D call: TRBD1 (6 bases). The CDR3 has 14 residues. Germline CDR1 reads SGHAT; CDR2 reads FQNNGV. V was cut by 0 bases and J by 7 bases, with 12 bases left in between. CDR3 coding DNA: TGTGCCAGCAGCTTAGACTCCAGGGGTGTTGGCTACACCTTC. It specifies CASSLDSRGVGYTF.

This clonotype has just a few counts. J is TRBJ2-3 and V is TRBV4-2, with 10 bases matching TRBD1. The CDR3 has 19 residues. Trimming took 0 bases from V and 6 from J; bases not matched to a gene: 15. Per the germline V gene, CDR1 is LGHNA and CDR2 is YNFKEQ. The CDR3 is CASSQEPPRDRGLYDTQYF. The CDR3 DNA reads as TGTGCCAGCAGCCAAGAACCCCCCCGGGACAGGGGACTTTACGATACGCAGTATTTT.

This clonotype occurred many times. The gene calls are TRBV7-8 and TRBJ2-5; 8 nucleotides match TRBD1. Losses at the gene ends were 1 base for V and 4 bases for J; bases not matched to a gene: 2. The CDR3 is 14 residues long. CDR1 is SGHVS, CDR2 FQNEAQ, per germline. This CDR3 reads CASSLGRGRETQYF. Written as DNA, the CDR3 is TGTGCCAGCAGCTTAGGCAGGGGGCGAGAGACCCAGTACTTC.

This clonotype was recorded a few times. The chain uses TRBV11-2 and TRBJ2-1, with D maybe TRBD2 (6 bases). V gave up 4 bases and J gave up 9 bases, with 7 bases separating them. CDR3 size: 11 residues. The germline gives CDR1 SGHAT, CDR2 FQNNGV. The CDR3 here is CASSSTSEQFF. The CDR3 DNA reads TGTGCCAGCAGCTCGACTAGTGAGCAGTTCTTC.

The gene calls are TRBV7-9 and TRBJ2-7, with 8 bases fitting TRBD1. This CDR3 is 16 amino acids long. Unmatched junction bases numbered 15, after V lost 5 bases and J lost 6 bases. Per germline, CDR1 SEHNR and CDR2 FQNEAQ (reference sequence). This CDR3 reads CASSPPGDRPRGEQYF. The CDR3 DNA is TGTGCCAGCAGCCCCCCGGGGGACAGGCCCAGGGGCGAGCAGTACTTC.

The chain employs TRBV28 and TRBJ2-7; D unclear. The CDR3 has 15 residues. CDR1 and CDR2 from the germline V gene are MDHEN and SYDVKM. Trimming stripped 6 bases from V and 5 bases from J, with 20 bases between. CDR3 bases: TGTGCCAGCAGCCAACACCAGCTTGGGCTGAACGAGCAGTACTTC. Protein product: CASSQHQLGLNEQYF.

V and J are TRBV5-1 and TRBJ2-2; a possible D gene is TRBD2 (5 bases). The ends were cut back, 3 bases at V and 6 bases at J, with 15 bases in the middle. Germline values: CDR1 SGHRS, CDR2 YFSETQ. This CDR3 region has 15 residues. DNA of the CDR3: TGCGCCAGCAGCTCGGGAATTTTCCCACCCGGGGAGCTGTTTTTT. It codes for CASSSGIFPPGELFF.

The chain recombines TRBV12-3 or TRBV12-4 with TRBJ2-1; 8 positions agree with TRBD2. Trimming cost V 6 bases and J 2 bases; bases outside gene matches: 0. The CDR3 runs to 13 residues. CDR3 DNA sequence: TGTGCCAGCAGCGGGAGGGCCTACAATGAGCAGTTCTTC. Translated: CASSGRAYNEQFF.

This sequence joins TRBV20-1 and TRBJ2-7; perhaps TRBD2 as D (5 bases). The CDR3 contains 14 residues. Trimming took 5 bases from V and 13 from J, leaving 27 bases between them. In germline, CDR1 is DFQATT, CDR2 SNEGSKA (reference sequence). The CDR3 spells CSASSPRVDKIFYF. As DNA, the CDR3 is TGCAGTGCTTCGAGTCCGCGGGTCGATAAAATTTTTTACTTC.

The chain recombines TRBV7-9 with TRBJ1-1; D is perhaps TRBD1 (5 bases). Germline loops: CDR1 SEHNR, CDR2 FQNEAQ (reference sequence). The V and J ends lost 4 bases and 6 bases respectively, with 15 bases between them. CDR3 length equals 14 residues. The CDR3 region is CASSSGPQGSEAFF. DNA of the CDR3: TGTGCCAGCAGCTCTGGACCGCAGGGATCTGAAGCTTTCTTT. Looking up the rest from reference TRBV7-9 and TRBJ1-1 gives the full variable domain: DTGVSQNPRHKITKRGQNVTFRCDPISEHNRLYWYRQTLGQGPEFLTYFQNEAQLEKSRLLSDRFSAERPKGSFSTLEIQRTEQGDSAMYLCASSSGPQGSEAFFGQGTRLTVV.

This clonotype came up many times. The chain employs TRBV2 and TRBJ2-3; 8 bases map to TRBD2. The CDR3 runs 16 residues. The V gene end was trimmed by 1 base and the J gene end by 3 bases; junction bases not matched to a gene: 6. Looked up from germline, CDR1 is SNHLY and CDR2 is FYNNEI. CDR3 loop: CASSEDSASGTDTQYF. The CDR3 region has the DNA TGTGCCAGCAGTGAAGATAGTGCTAGCGGGACAGATACGCAGTATTTT.

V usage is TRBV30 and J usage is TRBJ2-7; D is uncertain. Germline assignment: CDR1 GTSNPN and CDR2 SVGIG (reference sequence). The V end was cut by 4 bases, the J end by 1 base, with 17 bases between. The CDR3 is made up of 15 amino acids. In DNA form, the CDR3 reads TGTGCCTGGAACCTACACCTAGGGTTTTCCTACGAGCAGTACTTC. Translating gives CAWNLHLGFSYEQYF.

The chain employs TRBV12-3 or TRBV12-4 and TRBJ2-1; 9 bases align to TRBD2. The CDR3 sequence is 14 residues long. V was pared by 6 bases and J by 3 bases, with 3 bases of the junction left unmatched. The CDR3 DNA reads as TGTGCCAGCAGACCGACTAGCGGCTACAATGAGCAGTTCTTC. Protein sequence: CASRPTSGYNEQFF.